This T cell receptor beta chain appears in the sequencing data of a study of blood T cell repertoires in COVID-19. Study overall: The study drew acute and convalescent COVID-19 samples from the United States, Italy and Spain. The cDNA or gDNA used as material had been derived from T cells, B-cell-depleted T cells, or PBMCs.

Authors' data handling: Reference gene primer amplification yielded estimated nucleated cell counts. The data were produced by immunoSEQ multiplex PCR, yet TCRdb's version contains in-frame clones alone and is incomplete. The V and J calls and clone size are taken from that table; D and trimming were inferred from the DNA. The sample shows approximately 670,000 clones, 75% to 90% of them seen only once. The sequence derives from a woman in her late teens or twenties with acute or convalescent COVID-19. The specimen sequenced was peripheral blood.

The DNA for the CDR3 is TGTGCCAGCAGCCCCGGAGCGGAGAACACTGAAGCTTTCTTT. Encoded protein: CASSPGAENTEAFF. The chain couples TRBV7-9 to TRBJ1-1; the D is unclear. This CDR3 is 14 amino acids long. Trimming took off 5 bases at V and 1 base at J, with 11 bases between the two ends. CDR1 and CDR2 (germline): SEHNR, FQNEAQ (reference sequence).